This T cell receptor (beta chain) was captured in a study of shared clonotypes between healthy human individuals. Overall study context: The study drew on a couple of women and a few men aged 18 to 49 as donors.

Looked up from germline, CDR1 is SGHTA and CDR2 is FQGNSA. V was clipped by 5 bases and J by 6 bases; unmatched bases: 7. The CDR3 sequence is 13 residues long. A word on this clone: Its specificity is not known.

TCRdb keeps only in-frame clones here, not all; method: immunoSEQ multiplex PCR. Of roughly 1 million clones listed, about 84% are singletons. Overall study findings and caveats: In general, naive subsets displayed greater estimated richness than memory subsets did.

Sequenced input: memory CD4+ T cells from PBMCs. The subset denotes: CD45RA-negative fraction. The chain links TRBV7-2 to TRBJ2-7; 7 bases map to TRBD2. The clonotype comes from a man aged 18 to 30 in good health. Some clones in this sample may be carry-over from other donors' samples. Written as DNA, the CDR3 is TGTGCCAGCAGCCGGGGAGGGACGTTCGAGCAGTACTTC. This sequence encodes CASSRGGTFEQYF.